Listed here are 22 T cell receptor beta chains from one sample, sequenced in a study of cytomegalovirus exposure and HLA in healthy donors. The PCR ran on 60 Vbeta and 13 Jbeta primers. TCRdb's table, derived via immunoSEQ multiplex PCR, lists solely in-frame clones and lacks some. In the table there are approximately 160,000 clones, about 75% of which are singletons. Sequencing was done on a sample of PBMCs. Receptors were obtained from a man between 18 and 35 years old in good health and CMV-seropositive.

V and J are TRBV2 and TRBJ2-1, with 8 bases that match TRBD2. V shed 4 bases and J 6 bases; nucleotides not matched to a gene: 11. Germline-derived CDR1 and CDR2 are SNHLY and FYNNEI. This CDR3 is built from 16 residues. In nucleotides, the CDR3 is TGTGCCAGCAGTGGACCTATTAGCGGGGTGGGCAATGAGCAGTTCTTC. The encoded protein is CASSGPISGVGNEQFF.

CDR3 nucleotide sequence: TGTGCCAGCAGCCGGGACTATACGGAGCTGTTTTTT. The encoded protein is CASSRDYTELFF. The chain joins TRBV7-2 to TRBJ2-2; 7 nucleotides align to TRBD2. The J segment lost 10 bases and the V segment lost 5 bases, leaving 4 bases of the junction unmatched. CDR1 is SGHTA and CDR2 is FQGNSA in the germline V gene. This CDR3 has 12 residues.

The chain has TRBV6-1 and TRBJ2-3; 9 bases map to TRBD1. Trimming removed 6 bases from V and 5 bases from J; junction bases left unmatched: 9. This CDR3 has 15 residues. Germline V lookup: CDR1 MNHNS, CDR2 SASEGT. The chain's CDR3 is CASRGQGGRKDTQYF. In nucleotides, the CDR3 is TGTGCCAGCAGGGGACAGGGAGGGAGGAAAGATACGCAGTATTTT.

The chain has TRBV5-4 and TRBJ2-2, with 9 bases fitting TRBD1. V lost 3 bases to trimming and J lost 4 bases; unmatched junction nucleotides: 7. Germline CDR1 reads SGHNT; CDR2 reads YYREEE (reference sequence). The CDR3 covers 16 residues. The CDR3 loop is CASSYGQGTVTGELFF. CDR3 bases: TGTGCCAGCAGCTACGGACAGGGGACCGTCACCGGGGAGCTGTTTTTT.

J is TRBJ1-5 and V is TRBV4-1; D call uncertain. This CDR3 contains 14 residues. V lost 4 bases and J 10 bases, leaving 17 bases between the germline ends. Germline-derived CDR1 and CDR2 are MGHRA and YSYEKL. The CDR3 protein is CASSRIFPSGPQHF. In DNA form, the CDR3 reads TGCGCCAGCAGCCGGATTTTCCCAAGCGGTCCCCAGCATTTT.

The chain carries TRBV19 and TRBJ2-1; TRBD2 aligns across 7 bases. The CDR3 has 14 residues. V shed 1 base and J 8 bases; nucleotides not matched to a gene: 5. The V gene's germline CDR1 is LNHDA and CDR2 SQIVND (reference sequence). In nucleotides, the CDR3 is TGTGCCAGTAGTATAGCGGGAGGTCGTCATGAGCAGTTCTTC. Its translation: CASSIAGGRHEQFF.

The chain is built from TRBV19 and TRBJ2-3, with 10 bases lining up with TRBD2. This CDR3 contains 15 residues. V shed 7 bases, J shed 2 bases, and the junction held 6 bases outside the gene matches. Germline V gene sequence: CDR1 LNHDA, CDR2 SQIVND (reference sequence). CDR3 coding DNA: TGTGCCAGTACCCAGGGACTAGCGTCCACAGATACGCAGTATTTT. Amino acids: CASTQGLASTDTQYF.

The table lists this clone with a few counts. The rearrangement links TRBV18 to TRBJ1-1; weak D call: TRBD1 (6 bases). Germline V gives CDR1 KGHSH, CDR2 LQKENI. The CDR3 has 14 amino acids. V lost 6 bases and J lost 1, with 12 bases in between. This CDR3 is CASSLGAQNTEAFF. DNA for the CDR3: TGTGCCAGCTCGCTGGGGGCACAGAACACTGAAGCTTTCTTT. Filled out from reference TRBV18 and TRBJ1-1, the complete variable domain reads NAGVMQNPRHLVRRRGQEARLRCSPMKGHSHVYWYRQLPEEGLKFMVYLQKENIIDESGMPKERFSAEFPKEGPSILRIQQVVRGDSAAYFCASSLGAQNTEAFFGQGTRLTVV.

This clone was counted between two and nine times. Other DNA sequences within the sample encode an identical CDR3. V is TRBV6-1 and J is TRBJ2-5; 12 nucleotides agree with TRBD2. Per the germline V gene, CDR1 is MNHNS and CDR2 is SASEGT. V shed 2 bases and J 2 bases; nucleotides not matched to a gene: 0. CDR3 length: 15 amino acids. The DNA for the CDR3 is TGTGCCAGCAGTGAACTAGCGGGGGGGCAAGAGACCCAGTACTTC. It codes for CASSELAGGQETQYF.

The chain joins TRBV18 to TRBJ1-1, with 9 bases fitting TRBD1. The CDR3 sequence is 15 residues long. V shed 3 bases and J 6 bases; nucleotides not matched to a gene: 8. Germline V gene data show CDR1 as KGHSH and CDR2 as LQKENI. CDR3 region: CASSPSQGAVAEAFF. In DNA, the CDR3 is TGTGCCAGCTCACCCTCACAGGGGGCGGTAGCTGAAGCTTTCTTT.

This clone was counted a single time. J is TRBJ2-3 and V is TRBV2; TRBD2 agrees at 13 bases. The CDR3 length is 15 residues. Germline lookup yields CDR1 SNHLY and CDR2 FYNNEI. V was pared by 5 bases and J by 3 bases, with 2 bases of the junction left unmatched. The CDR3 is CASSRTSGSTDTQYF. The CDR3 nucleotides are TGTGCCAGCAGTCGGACTAGCGGGAGTACAGATACGCAGTATTTT. Full variable domain (outside the CDR3, taken from reference TRBV2 and TRBJ2-3): EPEVTQTPSHQVTQMGQEVILRCVPISNHLYFYWYRQILGQKVEFLVSFYNNEISEKSEIFDDQFSVERPDGSNFTLKIRSTKLEDSAMYFCASSRTSGSTDTQYFGPGTRLTVL.

This chain joins TRBV2 and TRBJ1-1; no firm D call. CDR3 length: 15 residues. Trimming removed 1 base at V and 1 base at J, with 10 bases between. Germline V gene lookup returns CDR1 SNHLY and CDR2 FYNNEI. The CDR3, as DNA: TGTGCCAGCAGTGAAGGGAGGACGGCGAACACTGAAGCTTTCTTT. The encoded protein is CASSEGRTANTEAFF.

The chain carries TRBV5-6 and TRBJ2-1; tentative D call: TRBD1 (5 bases). CDR3 length: 16 amino acids. V was clipped by 0 bases and J by 4 bases, with 14 bases between them. In germline, CDR1 is SGHDT, CDR2 YYEEEE. The CDR3 DNA reads TGTGCCAGCAGCTTGGTTCTTGGCCAGGGTTACAATGAGCAGTTCTTC. Translating it yields CASSLVLGQGYNEQFF.

A word on this clone: The CDR3 does not end in the conserved phenylalanine or tryptophan, so this is likely a read error. V usage is TRBV6-1 and J usage is TRBJ1-2; 9 bases align to TRBD1. V shed 0 bases, J shed 5 bases, and the junction held 7 bases outside the gene matches. CDR3 length equals 16 residues. Germline assignment: CDR1 MNHNS and CDR2 SASEGT. The CDR3 spells CASSEAAVTGGYGYTL. As DNA, the CDR3 is TGTGCCAGCAGTGAAGCGGCCGTGACAGGGGGATATGGCTACACCCTC.

The chain couples TRBV27 to TRBJ2-1; D remains unclear. This CDR3 region has 11 residues. V gave up 6 bases and J gave up 7 bases, with 7 bases separating them. Germline V gene sequence: CDR1 MNHEY, CDR2 SMNVEV (reference sequence). In DNA form, the CDR3 reads TGTGCCAGCAGCCGAGGTAATGAGCAGTTCTTC. This sequence encodes CASSRGNEQFF.

The chain couples TRBV2 to TRBJ1-4, with 7 bases identical to TRBD1. Looked up from germline, CDR1 is SNHLY and CDR2 is FYNNEI. The CDR3 is 14 residues long. After removal of 9 bases from V and 4 bases from J, the junction contained 8 bases not matched to a gene. CDR3 residues: CASRLGQINEKLFF. CDR3 sequence (DNA): TGTGCCAGTCGTTTGGGACAGATTAATGAAAAACTGTTTTTT.

The chain recombines TRBV11-2 with TRBJ2-3, with TRBD2 as a possible D gene (6 bases). CDR1 SGHAT and CDR2 FQNNGV come from the germline V gene. The CDR3 runs 14 residues. Deletions cut 4 bases from V and 7 bases from J, with 15 bases between. CDR3 coding DNA: TGTGCCAGCAGCTCCAGGACTACTCTCAATACGCAGTATTTT. Translated: CASSSRTTLNTQYF.

V usage is TRBV6-1 and J usage is TRBJ1-2; D perhaps matches TRBD1 (6 bases). The germline CDR1 and CDR2 sequences are MNHNS and SASEGT. This CDR3 comprises 13 residues. Deletions cut 4 bases from V and 8 bases from J, with 14 bases between. CDR3 nucleotides: TGTGCCAGCAGTGCGTCCGACAGGAGGGGCTACACCTTC. Protein: CASSASDRRGYTF.

This clone appeared a few times. This chain joins TRBV19 and TRBJ1-2; 9 nucleotides match TRBD1. Germline CDR1 reads LNHDA; CDR2 reads SQIVND (reference sequence). The CDR3 spans 14 residues. V lost 7 bases, J lost 1 base, and 4 bases stayed unmatched. The CDR3 coding sequence is TGTGCCAGTACCCGGGGACAGGGTAACTATGGCTACACCTTC. This codes for CASTRGQGNYGYTF.

The rearrangement links TRBV6-1 to TRBJ1-5; 7 positions match TRBD1. V trimming: 7 bases; J trimming: 1 base; junction bases outside the gene matches: 4. Looked up from germline, CDR1 is MNHNS and CDR2 is SASEGT. This CDR3 has 14 residues. For the CDR3, the DNA is TGTGCCAGCAACCTGGGACAGAGCAATCAGCCCCAGCATTTT. Translated: CASNLGQSNQPQHF.

Only a few counts were recorded for this clone. The J gene is TRBJ1-4, the V gene TRBV28; 9 bases fit TRBD1. In germline, CDR1 is MDHEN, CDR2 SYDVKM. Trimming at V came to 6 bases and at J to 7 bases, leaving 9 bases not matched to a gene. The CDR3 totals 15 residues. The CDR3 DNA sequence: TGTGCCAGCAGCCCTATACAGGGGGCGGGTGAAAAACTGTTTTTT. Protein product: CASSPIQGAGEKLFF.

This chain links TRBV30 with TRBJ1-3; D is perhaps TRBD1 (5 bases). Germline values: CDR1 GTSNPN, CDR2 SVGIG (reference sequence). Trimming stripped 2 bases from V and 8 bases from J, with 13 bases between. The CDR3 covers 13 residues. The CDR3 sequence: CAWSTGPLDTIYF. The CDR3 DNA is TGTGCCTGGAGTACAGGCCCCCTGGACACCATATATTTT.